These T cell receptor beta chains were read from a single sample in a study of identical twins. MiXCR, run by TCRdb on the 5' RACE reads, gives a single entry per CDR3 protein. The profile covers hundreds of thousands of distinct CDR3 sequences, with around a sixth appearing a single time and under 15% taken by the ten largest. This sample also appeared in a second study, on T cells expressing NK-cell markers.

The specimen sequenced was PBMCs. Receptors were obtained from a young woman in good health. CDR3s include the opening cysteine and the closing phenylalanine or tryptophan. The D gene is left open where the match is weak. Clone size, where shown, is once, few, many, or a class for clones that have expanded.

cdr3_aa,cdr3_nt,d_call,j_call,clone_size,v_call
CASKTGSTDTQYF,TGTGCCAGCAAGACAGGGAGCACAGATACGCAGTATTTT,TRBD1,TRBJ2-3,once,TRBV11-2
CATSGGPGNNEQFF,TGTGCCACCAGCGGGGGGCCGGGGAACAATGAGCAGTTCTTC,-,TRBJ2-1,few,TRBV24-1
CASRSGLYEQYF,TGTGCCAGCAGAAGCGGTTTGTACGAGCAGTACTTC,-,TRBJ2-7,few,TRBV7-9
CASSALSLNTEAFF,TGTGCCAGCAGCGCTCTCTCTTTGAACACTGAAGCTTTCTTT,-,TRBJ1-1,few,TRBV9
CASSHNRGAHTQYF,TGTGCCAGCAGCCACAATCGCGGGGCCCATACGCAGTATTTT,-,TRBJ2-3,-,TRBV3-1
CASSLRQASGYTF,TGTGCCAGCAGCCTCCGACAGGCGAGTGGCTACACCTTC,-,TRBJ1-2,-,TRBV7-6
CASSRGGGEAFF,TGTGCCAGCAGCCGGGGGGGCGGTGAAGCTTTCTTT,-,TRBJ1-1,many,TRBV12-3/TRBV12-4
CASSEPAGHTGELFF,TGTGCCAGCAGTGAACCCGCCGGGCACACCGGGGAGCTGTTTTTT,-,TRBJ2-2,-,TRBV25-1
CSAGGVWAEAFF,TGCAGTGCTGGGGGGGTTTGGGCTGAAGCTTTCTTT,-,TRBJ1-1,-,TRBV20-1
CASRLTSGDIQYF,TGTGCCAGCAGGCTGACTAGCGGGGACATTCAGTACTTC,TRBD2,TRBJ2-4,many,TRBV12-3/TRBV12-4